One and the same sample provided the 9 T cell receptor beta chains below, sequenced in a study of CD8 T cells in ankylosing spondylitis. TCRdb re-called the 5' RACE reads with MiXCR, one entry per CDR3 protein. The data show approximately 500,000 distinct CDR3 sequences, with about 13% seen just once and approximately 6.2% held by the top ten. Study-wide results and limits: What seemed typical of ankylosing spondylitis blood was a TCR beta motif built from roughly eight highly homologous variants.

These receptors' antigens are unknown. The sample consisted of blood, either unsorted or a sorted T cell fraction (not recorded which). The receptors were gathered from a male donor with ankylosing spondylitis.

This clonotype was found many times. The chain recombines TRBV5-1 with TRBJ2-6; D remains ambiguous. Germline V gene data show CDR1 as SGHRS and CDR2 as YFSETQ. With 1 base removed from V and 1 base from J, the gap between germline ends came to 6 bases. This CDR3 is 15 amino acids long. CDR3: CASSLRSSGANVLTF. As DNA, the CDR3 is TGCGCCAGCAGCTTGAGGAGTTCTGGGGCCAACGTCCTGACTTTC.

This clonotype was seen more than once but under ten times. The chain uses TRBV29-1 and TRBJ2-3, with 7 bases aligning to TRBD1. J gave up 1 base and V 7 bases, and 5 bases lay outside the gene matches. CDR1 is SQVTM and CDR2 is ANQGSEA in the germline V gene. The CDR3 totals 13 residues. The CDR3 DNA reads as TGCAGCGCCCCAGGGACAGGCACAGATACGCAGTATTTT. Protein product: CSAPGTGTDTQYF.

In this sample, this clonotype turned up a few times. The chain recombines TRBV5-1 with TRBJ1-1; D possibly corresponds to TRBD1 (5 bases). Germline CDR1 reads SGHRS; CDR2 reads YFSETQ. This CDR3 contains 15 residues. Deletions cut 6 bases from V and 0 bases from J, with 15 bases between. The CDR3 bases are TGCGCCAGCAAACCCAGGATGGACATGAACACTGAAGCTTTCTTT. Translating gives CASKPRMDMNTEAFF.

This chain links TRBV20-1 with TRBJ2-6; the D gene is possibly TRBD2 (5 bases). This CDR3 has 13 amino acids. Deletions cut 6 bases from V and 0 bases from J, with 6 bases between. CDR1 is DFQATT, CDR2 SNEGSKA, per germline (reference sequence). In nucleotides, the CDR3 is TGCAGTGCAGGGAGCTCTGGGGCCAACGTCCTGACTTTC. It specifies CSAGSSGANVLTF.

This clonotype came up a few times. The rearrangement links TRBV7-2 to TRBJ1-6; TRBD1 matches at 7 bases. CDR1 and CDR2 from the germline V gene are SGHTA and FQGNSA. Trimming removed 5 bases from V and 7 bases from J; junction bases left unmatched: 8. The CDR3 length is 15 residues. The CDR3 protein is CASSPQGGLNSPLHF. The CDR3 region has the DNA TGTGCCAGCAGCCCCCAGGGGGGGTTGAATTCACCCCTCCACTTT.

This chain joins TRBV5-1 and TRBJ2-1; 9 nucleotides line up with TRBD2. The CDR3 length is 16 residues. From germline, CDR1 is SGHRS and CDR2 YFSETQ. With V trimmed by 4 bases and J by 4 bases, 9 bases remained unmatched. The CDR3 is CASSRPGSGSYNEQFF. CDR3 in DNA: TGCGCCAGCAGCCGCCCGGGTAGCGGGAGTTACAATGAGCAGTTCTTC.

This clonotype turned up a few times. The chain is built from TRBV5-1 and TRBJ2-7; a weak D match, TRBD1 (5 bases). Germline values: CDR1 SGHRS, CDR2 YFSETQ. Trimming took 5 bases from V and 5 from J, leaving 14 bases between them. The CDR3 totals 13 residues. The CDR3 loop is CASSGQGNDEQYF. Here the CDR3 DNA reads TGCGCCAGCAGTGGGCAGGGAAACGACGAGCAGTACTTC.

This clonotype was observed a few times. The rearrangement joins TRBV2 to TRBJ2-3; D is possibly TRBD1 (5 bases). V was clipped by 7 bases and J by 0 bases, with 11 bases between them. The CDR3 runs 14 residues. Germline CDR1 and CDR2: SNHLY and FYNNEI. Here the CDR3 DNA reads TGTGCCAGCATTACAGGTTCCAGCACAGATACGCAGTATTTT. Translating it yields CASITGSSTDTQYF.

The gene calls are TRBV19 and TRBJ1-1; D is perhaps TRBD1 (5 bases). CDR3 length: 14 amino acids. Germline CDR1 reads LNHDA; CDR2 reads SQIVND (reference sequence). V was shortened by 9 bases and J by 0 bases, with 14 bases between the two germline ends. The CDR3 protein is CASLQGNMNTEAFF. CDR3 in DNA: TGTGCCAGCCTTCAGGGCAACATGAACACTGAAGCTTTCTTT.